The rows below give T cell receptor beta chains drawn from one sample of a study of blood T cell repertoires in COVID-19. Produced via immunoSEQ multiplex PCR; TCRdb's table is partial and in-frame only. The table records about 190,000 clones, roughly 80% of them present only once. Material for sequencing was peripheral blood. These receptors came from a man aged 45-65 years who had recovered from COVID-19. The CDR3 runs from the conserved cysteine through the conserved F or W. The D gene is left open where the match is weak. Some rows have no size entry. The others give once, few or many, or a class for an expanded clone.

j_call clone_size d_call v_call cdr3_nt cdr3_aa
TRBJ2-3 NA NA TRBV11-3 TGTGCCAGCAGCCAGGGGCCGGCCACAGATACGCAGTATTTT CASSQGPATDTQYF
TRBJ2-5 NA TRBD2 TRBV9 TGTGCCAGCTCCACGGGGGGGCGGCAAGAGACCCAGTACTTC CASSTGGRQETQYF
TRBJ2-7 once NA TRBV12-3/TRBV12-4 TGTGCCAGCAGTCAGGGGTGGCGGATCCAGTACTTC CASSQGWRIQYF
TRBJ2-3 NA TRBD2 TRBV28 TGTGCCAGCACCACGCATCGAGGGACTAGCATGGGCACAGATACGCAGTATTTT CASTTHRGTSMGTDTQYF
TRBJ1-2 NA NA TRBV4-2 TGTGCCAGCAGCCAAGAAATACAGGGCACTATGGCACATGGCTACACCTTC CASSQEIQGTMAHGYTF
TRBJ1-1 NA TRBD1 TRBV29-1 TGCAGCGTAGAAAAAACAGGGGGCCGCACTGAAGCTTTCTTT CSVEKTGGRTEAFF
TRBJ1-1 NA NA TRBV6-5 TGTGCCAGCAGTTGGGACACCAAAAACACTGAAGCTTTCTTT CASSWDTKNTEAFF
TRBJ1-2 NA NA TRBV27 NA CASSFGGGSSLRF
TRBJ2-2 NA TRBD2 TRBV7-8 TGTGCCAGCAGCTTAGCGGGAGGGACCGCAACCACCGGGGAGCTGTTTTTT CASSLAGGTATTGELFF
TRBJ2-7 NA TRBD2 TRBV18 TGTGCCAGCTCACCACCACTAGCGGGAGTATCCCACGAGCAGTACTTC CASSPPLAGVSHEQYF
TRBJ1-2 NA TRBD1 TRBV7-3 TGTGCCAGCAGCTTATTCCCGGACAGGGCAAACTATGGCTACACCTTC CASSLFPDRANYGYTF
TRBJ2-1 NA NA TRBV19 TGTGCCAGTAGTAAGCTCCGGGGGGCCGGGAGCTCCTACAATGAGCAGTTCTTC CASSKLRGAGSSYNEQFF
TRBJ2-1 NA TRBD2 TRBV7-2 TGTGCCAGCAGCTTACGTCTAGCGGAAATAAATGAGCAGTTCTTC CASSLRLAEINEQFF
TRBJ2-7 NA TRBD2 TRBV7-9 TGTGCCAGCAGCTTAACTAGCGGGAGGATTTGGGGTACCTACGAGCAGTACTTC CASSLTSGRIWGTYEQYF
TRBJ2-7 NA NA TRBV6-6 TGTGCCAGCAGGGGGCGGACGGGAGTTGGGTACGAGCAGTACTTC CASRGRTGVGYEQYF
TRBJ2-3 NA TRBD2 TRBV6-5 TGTGCCAGCAGAGATAGCGGGAGGGCCTCGGATACGCAGTATTTT CASRDSGRASDTQYF
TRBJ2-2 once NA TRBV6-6 TGTGCTACCCAGGGCCCGGTCACCGGGGAGCTGTTTTTT CATQGPVTGELFF
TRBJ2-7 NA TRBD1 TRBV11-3 TGTGCCAGCAGCCCCAGCCAGGGGGACGAGCAGTACTTC CASSPSQGDEQYF
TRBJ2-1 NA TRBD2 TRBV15 TGTGCCACCAGCAGACCATCTAGCGGGGGGCGGTTCTTC CATSRPSSGGRFF
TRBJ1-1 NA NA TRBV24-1 TGTGCCACCAGTCTCGCGGGGAGCACTGAAGCTTTCTTT CATSLAGSTEAFF
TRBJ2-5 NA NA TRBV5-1 TGCGCCAGCAGCTCCGGGACATCACAAGAGACCCAGTACTTC CASSSGTSQETQYF
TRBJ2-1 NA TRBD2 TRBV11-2 TGTGCCAGCAGCTTCAGACTAGCGGGTGTCTACAATGAGCAGTTCTTC CASSFRLAGVYNEQFF
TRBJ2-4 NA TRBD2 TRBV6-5 TGTGCCAGCAGTTACTGGAGCGGGGAGAAAAACATTCAGTACTTC CASSYWSGEKNIQYF
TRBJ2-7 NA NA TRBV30 TGTGCCTGGAGGGTAGGGGGCTCCTACGAGCAGTACTTC CAWRVGGSYEQYF
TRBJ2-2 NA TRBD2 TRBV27 TGTGCCAGCAGTTTAATCGGGACTAGGGACACCGGGGAGCTGTTTTTT CASSLIGTRDTGELFF
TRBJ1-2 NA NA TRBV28 TGTGCCAGCAGTTCATTTCAGACGGGACAACTAAACTATGGCTACACCTTC CASSSFQTGQLNYGYTF